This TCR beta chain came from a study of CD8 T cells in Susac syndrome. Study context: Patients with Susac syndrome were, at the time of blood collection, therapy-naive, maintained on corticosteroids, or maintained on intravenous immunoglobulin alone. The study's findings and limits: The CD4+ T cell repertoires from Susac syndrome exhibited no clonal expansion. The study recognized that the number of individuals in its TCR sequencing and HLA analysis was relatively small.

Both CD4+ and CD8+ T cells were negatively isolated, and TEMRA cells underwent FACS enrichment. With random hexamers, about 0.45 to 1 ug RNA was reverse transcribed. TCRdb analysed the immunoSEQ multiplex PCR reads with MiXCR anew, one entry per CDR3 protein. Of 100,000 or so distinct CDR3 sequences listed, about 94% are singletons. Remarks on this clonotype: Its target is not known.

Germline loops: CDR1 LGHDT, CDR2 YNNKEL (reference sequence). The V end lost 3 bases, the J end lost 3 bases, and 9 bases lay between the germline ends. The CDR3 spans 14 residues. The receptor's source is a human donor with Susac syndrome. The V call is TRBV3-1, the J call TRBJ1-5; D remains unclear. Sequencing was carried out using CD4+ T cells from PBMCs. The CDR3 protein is CASSQRQANQPQHF. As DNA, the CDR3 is TGTGCCAGCAGCCAGCGGCAGGCCAATCAGCCCCAGCATTTT.